A single sample is the source of the 25 T cell receptor beta chains below, sequenced in a study of CD8 T cells in ankylosing spondylitis. TCRdb passed the 5' RACE reads through MiXCR, listing each CDR3 protein once. The sample shows roughly 150,000 distinct CDR3 sequences, more than 5.5% of them seen only once. The sample consisted of blood, either unsorted or a sorted T cell fraction (not recorded which). The receptors originated from a female donor with ankylosing spondylitis or in good health (not recorded which).

This clonotype occurred many times. The V and J genes are TRBV28 and TRBJ2-3; TRBD1 matches 8 bases. Germline V gene sequence: CDR1 MDHEN, CDR2 SYDVKM. This CDR3 spans 18 amino acids. Trimming took 5 bases from V and 4 from J; bases not matched to a gene: 17. The CDR3 bases are TGTGCCAGCAGTCTCTATCAAACCGGGACAGGTGAGCCAGATACGCAGTATTTT. Amino acids: CASSLYQTGTGEPDTQYF.

V gene TRBV20-1 combines with J gene TRBJ1-5; D is unresolved. Germline-derived CDR1 and CDR2 are DFQATT and SNEGSKA (reference sequence). Trimming shortened V by 0 bases and J by 0 bases, and 12 bases separated the two germline ends. This CDR3 contains 16 residues. CDR3 sequence reads: CSARDSRAASNQPQHF. The CDR3 region has the DNA TGCAGTGCTAGAGATTCACGGGCAGCTAGCAATCAGCCCCAGCATTTT.

The sample holds many counts of this clonotype. CDR3 sequence: CSARVEGSGELFF. The CDR3 DNA follows: TGCAGTGCTAGAGTAGAGGGCTCCGGGGAGCTGTTTTTT. The rearrangement links TRBV20-1 to TRBJ2-2; D possibly corresponds to TRBD2 (5 bases). The CDR3 length is 13 residues. Germline loops: CDR1 DFQATT, CDR2 SNEGSKA (reference sequence). V lost 1 base and J 6 bases, leaving 9 bases between the germline ends.

This clonotype showed up many times. V and J are TRBV7-8 and TRBJ2-1, with TRBD2 identical over 14 bases. After removal of 5 bases from V and 5 bases from J, the junction contained 5 bases not matched to a gene. The CDR3 totals 16 residues. Germline loops: CDR1 SGHVS, CDR2 FQNEAQ. For the CDR3, the DNA is TGTGCCAGCAGCCCCCTGGGACTAGCGGGGGACAATGAGCAGTTCTTC. Translated, it gives CASSPLGLAGDNEQFF.

In its sample, this clonotype was seen many times. The chain uses TRBV12-3 or TRBV12-4 and TRBJ1-3, with D possibly TRBD1 on 5 matching bases. The CDR3 length is 17 residues. Trimming removed 5 bases at V and 0 bases at J, with 17 bases between. CDR3 amino acids: CASSRGGTGISGNTIYF. As DNA, the CDR3 is TGTGCCAGCAGTCGGGGGGGAACAGGTATCTCTGGAAACACCATATATTTT.

This clonotype was picked up many times. This rearrangement joins TRBV19 to TRBJ1-2, with D uncertain. Germline V gene sequence: CDR1 LNHDA, CDR2 SQIVND (reference sequence). This CDR3 has 13 residues. The V and J ends lost 4 bases and 3 bases respectively, with 9 bases between them. The CDR3 DNA is TGTGCCAGTAGTAGAGACTTACACTATGGCTACACCTTC. It is translated as CASSRDLHYGYTF. Combining the CDR3 with reference TRBV19 and TRBJ1-2 gives the whole variable domain DGGITQSPKYLFRKEGQNVTLSCEQNLNHDAMYWYRQDPGQGLRLIYYSQIVNDFQKGDIAEGYSVSREKKESFPLTVTSAQKNPTAFYLCASSRDLHYGYTFGSGTRLTVV.

This clonotype was observed many times. V and J are TRBV12-3 or TRBV12-4 and TRBJ2-5, with 9 bases matching TRBD2. This CDR3 spans 18 amino acids. Trimming took 6 bases from V and 3 from J; bases not matched to a gene: 17. Here the CDR3 DNA reads TGTGCCAGCAGCTTGGCGGGGACCAGCGGGGGGCAAAAAGAGACCCAGTACTTC. Protein product: CASSLAGTSGGQKETQYF.

At least ten counts were recorded for this clonotype. The V and J genes are TRBV5-1 and TRBJ2-7; 7 bases are shared with TRBD2. The CDR3 length is 17 residues. The germline gives CDR1 SGHRS, CDR2 YFSETQ. Losses at the gene ends were 0 bases for V and 3 bases for J; bases not matched to a gene: 12. The CDR3 loop is CASSLGVGGSSRYEQYF. For the CDR3, the DNA is TGCGCCAGCAGCTTGGGAGTCGGGGGGTCCTCACGCTACGAGCAGTACTTC.

This clonotype was recorded at least ten times. The genes are TRBV5-1 and TRBJ1-1; 9 bases map to TRBD1. CDR3 length: 14 amino acids. The germline V gene has CDR1 SGHRS and CDR2 YFSETQ. The J segment lost 11 bases and the V segment lost 2 bases, leaving 10 bases of the junction unmatched. CDR3 coding DNA: TGCGCCAGCAGCTTTGAACAGGGGGCGCGAGGGGCTTTCTTT. Translating gives CASSFEQGARGAFF.

This clonotype has a count of ten or more. The chain recombines TRBV18 with TRBJ2-5; tentative D call: TRBD2 (5 bases). V lost 0 bases to trimming and J lost 2 bases, with 10 bases between them. In germline, CDR1 is KGHSH, CDR2 LQKENI. This CDR3 is built from 15 residues. The CDR3 DNA follows: TGTGCCAGCTCACCACCGAGCCCGGGGCAAGAGACCCAGTACTTC. Its protein product is CASSPPSPGQETQYF.

This clonotype was seen repeatedly, ten times or more. The V call is TRBV30, the J call TRBJ1-5, with D perhaps matching TRBD1 (6 bases). V dropped 2 bases and J dropped 0 bases, with 8 bases sitting between them. This CDR3 contains 14 residues. CDR1 GTSNPN and CDR2 SVGIG come from the germline V gene (reference sequence). CDR3 in amino acids: CAWSSGVSNQPQHF. CDR3 DNA sequence: TGTGCCTGGAGTTCAGGGGTTAGCAATCAGCCCCAGCATTTT.

This clonotype appeared many times. This chain connects TRBV12-3 or TRBV12-4 to TRBJ1-4; no clear D. Trimming took 5 bases from V and 5 from J, leaving 18 bases between them. The CDR3 sequence is 16 residues long. The CDR3 sequence: CASSPQTLARNEKLFF. CDR3 nucleotide sequence: TGTGCCAGCAGTCCTCAGACACTCGCACGAAATGAAAAACTGTTTTTT.

This clonotype was seen repeatedly, ten times or more. The chain couples TRBV19 to TRBJ2-1; 9 bases map to TRBD2. V lost 1 base and J lost 9; bases outside the gene matches: 13. In germline, CDR1 is LNHDA, CDR2 SQIVND (reference sequence). The CDR3 is made up of 17 amino acids. The CDR3 bases are TGTGCCAGTAGTATAGTCCTCGGAAGCGGGGGGCTTCTTGAGCAGTTCTTC. This sequence encodes CASSIVLGSGGLLEQFF.

The table lists this clonotype with a few counts. The gene calls are TRBV11-2 and TRBJ2-5, with 7 bases lining up with TRBD1. The J segment lost 3 bases and the V segment lost 3 bases, leaving 7 bases of the junction unmatched. The CDR3 spans 15 residues. Germline assignment: CDR1 SGHAT and CDR2 FQNNGV. CDR3 DNA sequence: TGTGCCAGCAGCTTCGGACAGGCGGTTAAAGAGACCCAGTACTTC. As protein: CASSFGQAVKETQYF.

This clonotype was found many times. The CDR3 here is CASSPTGSTGELFF. The CDR3 DNA sequence: TGTGCCAGCAGCCCGACAGGGTCGACCGGGGAGCTGTTTTTT. The chain is built from TRBV28 and TRBJ2-2, with TRBD1 identical over 7 bases. With V trimmed by 6 bases and J by 5 bases, 6 bases remained unmatched. Germline assignment: CDR1 MDHEN and CDR2 SYDVKM. The CDR3 spans 14 residues.

Ten or more counts support this clonotype. V and J are TRBV10-3 and TRBJ1-3; unclear D gene. Germline CDR1 reads ENHRY; CDR2 reads SYGVKD. The CDR3 runs to 14 residues. The V end lost 5 bases, the J end lost 0 bases, and 8 bases lay between the germline ends. CDR3 sequence (DNA): TGTGCCATCAGTTCGTCAGGCTCTGGAAACACCATATATTTT. Translating it yields CAISSSGSGNTIYF.

This clonotype was observed at least ten times. The chain uses TRBV7-9 and TRBJ1-5, with D possibly TRBD1 on 5 matching bases. The V end lost 4 bases, the J end lost 7 bases, and 8 bases lay between the germline ends. The CDR3 sequence is 12 residues long. Looked up from germline, CDR1 is SEHNR and CDR2 is FQNEAQ (reference sequence). The CDR3 here is CASSYGDQPQHF. The CDR3 nucleotides are TGTGCCAGCAGCTATGGGGACCAGCCCCAGCATTTT.

This clonotype was observed a handful of times. CDR3 amino acids: CASGKAGAETQYF. The DNA for the CDR3 is TGTGCCAGCGGGAAGGCGGGGGCGGAGACCCAGTACTTC. The chain joins TRBV7-2 to TRBJ2-5; a possible D gene is TRBD2 (7 bases). There are 13 residues in the CDR3. CDR1 SGHTA and CDR2 FQGNSA come from the germline V gene. V lost 8 bases and J lost 5, with 15 bases in between. The complete variable domain, with remaining parts taken from reference TRBV7-2 and TRBJ2-5, reads GAGVSQSPSNKVTEKGKDVELRCDPISGHTALYWYRQSLGQGLEFLIYFQGNSAPDKSGLPSDRFSAERTGGSVSTLTIQRTQQEDSAVYLCASGKAGAETQYFGPGTRLLVL.

This clonotype was observed a few times. The chain employs TRBV2 and TRBJ2-2; possible D gene TRBD1, 5 bases. V was pared by 3 bases and J by 5 bases, with 10 bases between. This CDR3 region has 14 residues. CDR1 is SNHLY, CDR2 FYNNEI, per germline. The CDR3 reads CASSDRVRTGELFF. In nucleotides, the CDR3 is TGTGCCAGCAGTGACAGGGTCCGAACCGGGGAGCTGTTTTTT.

The chain is built from TRBV6-1 and TRBJ1-5; D is uncertain. V was cut by 0 bases and J by 2 bases, with 8 bases left in between. Germline CDR1 and CDR2: MNHNS and SASEGT. CDR3 size: 15 residues. CDR3 DNA: TGTGCCAGCAGTGAAGCGCTTGGGGGCAATCAGCCCCAGCATTTT. It specifies CASSEALGGNQPQHF.

In this sample, this clonotype turned up many times. CDR3 amino acids: CASSSRRAGEETQYF. Here the CDR3 DNA reads TGTGCCAGCAGCTCCAGAAGAGCGGGGGAAGAGACCCAGTACTTC. The V gene is TRBV7-3, the J gene TRBJ2-5, with 8 bases identical to TRBD2. After removal of 4 bases from V and 3 bases from J, the junction contained 7 bases not matched to a gene. Germline CDR1 is SGHTA and CDR2 is FQGTGA. CDR3 size: 15 residues.

In this sample, this clonotype turned up many times. The chain recombines TRBV24-1 with TRBJ1-5, with D perhaps matching TRBD1 (6 bases). CDR1 is KGHDR, CDR2 SFDVKD, per germline. This CDR3 has 12 amino acids. V was clipped by 3 bases and J by 9 bases, with 8 bases between them. This CDR3 reads CATSDADRPQHF. In DNA, the CDR3 is TGTGCCACCAGTGATGCGGACAGGCCCCAGCATTTT.

This clonotype has at least ten counts. This chain uses TRBV20-1 with TRBJ1-2; no definite D call. V lost 1 base and J 1 base, leaving 13 bases between the germline ends. CDR1 and CDR2 from the germline V gene are DFQATT and SNEGSKA (reference sequence). The CDR3 is 15 amino acids. CDR3 coding DNA: TGCAGTGCTAGAGCCCTCCAGCTTCTTAACTATGGCTACACCTTC. It specifies CSARALQLLNYGYTF.

As regards this clonotype: It may be a read error: a sequence one base away is much more abundant. This chain links TRBV7-8 with TRBJ2-7; 9 positions match TRBD1. CDR3 length: 15 residues. V lost 1 base to trimming and J lost 2 bases; unmatched junction nucleotides: 3. The germline V gene encodes CDR1 SGHVS and CDR2 FQNEAQ. The CDR3 loop reads CASSLGGTGTYEQYF. The DNA of the CDR3 is TGTGCCAGCAGCTTAGGGGGGACAGGGACCTACGAGCAGTACTTC.

This clonotype was seen ten or more times. The J gene is TRBJ2-3, the V gene TRBV7-8; D gene uncertain. CDR3 length: 14 amino acids. In germline, CDR1 is SGHVS, CDR2 FQNEAQ. V was trimmed by 0 bases and J by 4 bases, leaving 8 bases between them. The CDR3 loop is CASSLAQLPDTQYF. The CDR3 coding sequence is TGTGCCAGCAGCTTAGCGCAACTGCCAGATACGCAGTATTTT.